This TCR beta chain appears in the sequencing data of a study of blood T cell repertoires in COVID-19. About the study: The United States, Italy and Spain provided the acute and convalescent COVID-19 samples.

Authors' methods: Quantification of nucleated cells was approximated via reference gene primer amplification. The assay was immunoSEQ multiplex PCR, and TCRdb's table has in-frame clones only and misses some. V and J calls and clone size follow that table, whereas D and trimming were derived from the DNA. The sample comprises hundreds of thousands of clones, around nine tenths of which are singletons, and 3% rests with the top ten. The CDR3 consists of 16 residues. V trimming: 0 bases; J trimming: 7 bases; junction bases outside the gene matches: 5. The V gene's germline CDR1 is LGHDT and CDR2 YNNKEL (reference sequence).

The receptor was isolated from a man aged 18 to 30 with active or convalescent COVID-19. Material: peripheral blood. V and J are TRBV3-1 (or the pseudogene TRBV3-2) and TRBJ2-1; TRBD2 matches at 11 bases. CDR3 loop: CASSQDLSGRENEQFF. CDR3 coding DNA: TGTGCCAGCAGCCAAGATCTTAGCGGGAGGGAAAATGAGCAGTTCTTC.